This is a list of T cell receptor beta chains from one sample in a study of PD-1 blockade in classical Hodgkin lymphoma. Method: immunoSEQ multiplex PCR; TCRdb's copy keeps in-frame clones and lacks some. The sample has tens of thousands of clones; roughly 71% are singletons. Source: peripheral blood mononuclear cells (PBMCs), taken before the second cycle of nivolumab. The source is a human donor with classical Hodgkin lymphoma. Each CDR3 is given with its conserved first and last residue. The D gene is left open where the match is weak. Clone size is shown for a subset of rows, as once, few, many or a class of expanded clone.

cdr3_aa	cdr3_nt	clone_size	j_call	d_call	v_call
CASSPGLRSNYNEQFF	TGCGCCAGCTCCCCGGGACTCCGGAGCAATTACAATGAGCAGTTCTTC	once	TRBJ2-1	.	TRBV5-1
CASSGRLSTEAFF	TGTGCCAGCAGCGGGAGACTGAGCACTGAAGCTTTCTTT	once	TRBJ1-1	.	TRBV21-1
CASSLEGGSKNIQYF	TGTGCCAGCAGTCTAGAGGGAGGATCCAAAAACATTCAGTACTTC	.	TRBJ2-4	.	TRBV7-2
CSVDGRPYIYEQFF	TGCAGCGTTGATGGGCGCCCCTACATCTATGAGCAGTTCTTC	.	TRBJ2-1	.	TRBV29-1
CSVAQGSGSYNEQFF	TGCAGCGTTGCCCAGGGCAGCGGTTCCTACAATGAGCAGTTCTTC	.	TRBJ2-1	.	TRBV29-1
CASSLEVLGELFF	TGCGCCAGCAGCTTGGAAGTGCTCGGGGAGCTGTTTTTT	.	TRBJ2-2	.	TRBV5-1
CASRRGIPYNEQFF	TGTGCCAGCAGACGGGGGATCCCCTACAATGAGCAGTTCTTC	.	TRBJ2-1	.	TRBV11-2
CASSLETGALRETQYF	TGTGCCAGCAGCTTGGAGACAGGGGCTCTCCGGGAGACCCAGTACTTC	.	TRBJ2-5	TRBD1	TRBV5-4
CAWQTNRDTEAFF	TGTGCCTGGCAGACCAACCGCGACACTGAAGCTTTCTTT	.	TRBJ1-1	.	TRBV30
CASSKTNRENNSPLHF	TGTGCCAGCAGCAAAACGAACCGGGAAAATAATTCACCCCTCCACTTT	.	TRBJ1-6	.	TRBV21-1
CASGLGGSGANVLTF	TGTGCCAGCGGATTGGGGGGCTCCGGGGCCAACGTCCTGACTTTC	.	TRBJ2-6	.	TRBV11-2
CASSEYPGNTIYF	TGTGCCAGCAGTGAATACCCCGGAAACACCATATATTTT	.	TRBJ1-3	.	TRBV6-1
CASSSLANTEAFF	TGTGCCAGTAGTAGCCTCGCTAACACTGAAGCTTTCTTT	few	TRBJ1-1	.	TRBV19
CASSRQTGLGNIQYF	TGTGCCAGCAGCCGACAGACAGGGTTGGGGAACATTCAGTACTTC	.	TRBJ2-4	TRBD1	TRBV11-2
CASSSVGGGTHSPLHF	TGTGCCAGCAGTTCGGTAGGGGGCGGGACTCATTCACCCCTCCACTTT	few	TRBJ1-6	TRBD1	TRBV6-5
CASGRAGITYGYTF	TGTGCCAGCGGCCGGGCGGGTATCACCTATGGCTACACCTTC	.	TRBJ1-2	.	TRBV7-9
CASSPQTRSNEQFF	TGTGCCAGCAGCCCTCAAACTCGGTCCAATGAGCAGTTCTTC	.	TRBJ2-1	.	TRBV5-6
CASTRRGSYNEQFF	TGTGCCAGCACAAGGAGAGGCTCCTACAATGAGCAGTTCTTC	once	TRBJ2-1	.	TRBV25-1
CASSLSRSSYNEQFF	TGTGCCAGCAGCTTATCGCGGAGCTCCTACAATGAGCAGTTCTTC	.	TRBJ2-1	.	TRBV7-3
CASSYSDSRNQPQHF	TGTGCCAGCAGTTACTCGGACAGCCGTAATCAGCCCCAGCATTTT	few	TRBJ1-5	.	TRBV6-6
CASSRVSGNTIYF	TGTGCCAGCTCCCGCGTATCTGGAAACACCATATATTTT	.	TRBJ1-3	.	TRBV7-9
CASSLEWRGEQYF	TGTGCCAGCAGCTTAGAGTGGAGGGGCGAGCAGTACTTC	.	TRBJ2-7	.	TRBV7-2
CASRGRGAPGELFF	TGTGCCAGCCGGGGCCGGGGCGCCCCCGGGGAGCTGTTTTTT	.	TRBJ2-2	.	TRBV25-1
CASSLIAGDHNEQFF	TGTGCCAGCAGCTTAATAGCGGGAGATCACAATGAGCAGTTCTTC	.	TRBJ2-1	TRBD2	TRBV7-6
CASSIADSSYTF	TGTGCCAGTAGTATAGCCGACAGCAGCTACACCTTC	.	TRBJ1-2	.	TRBV19
CASTHLAGHSYEQYF	TGTGCCAGCACCCACCTAGCGGGTCACTCCTACGAGCAGTACTTC	.	TRBJ2-7	TRBD2	TRBV6-1
CASSMERANTGELFF	TGTGCCAGTAGTATGGAACGGGCGAACACCGGGGAGCTGTTTTTT	few	TRBJ2-2	.	TRBV19
CASSLEWMNTEAFF	TGTGCCAGCAGCTTAGAATGGATGAACACTGAAGCTTTCTTT	.	TRBJ1-1	.	TRBV7-2
CASRGADYNSPLHF	TGTGCCAGCAGGGGGGCGGATTATAATTCACCCCTCCACTTT	.	TRBJ1-6	.	TRBV6-6
CASSILQGANTGELFF	TGTGCCAGTAGTATTTTACAGGGGGCTAACACCGGGGAGCTGTTTTTT	.	TRBJ2-2	TRBD1	TRBV19
CASSQDEGLSYEQYF	TGCGCCAGCAGCCAAGATGAAGGACTGAGCTACGAGCAGTACTTC	.	TRBJ2-7	.	TRBV4-3
CASSPSGTGGGYTF	TGTGCCAGCAGCCCTTCGGGGACAGGGGGTGGCTACACCTTC	.	TRBJ1-2	TRBD1	TRBV9